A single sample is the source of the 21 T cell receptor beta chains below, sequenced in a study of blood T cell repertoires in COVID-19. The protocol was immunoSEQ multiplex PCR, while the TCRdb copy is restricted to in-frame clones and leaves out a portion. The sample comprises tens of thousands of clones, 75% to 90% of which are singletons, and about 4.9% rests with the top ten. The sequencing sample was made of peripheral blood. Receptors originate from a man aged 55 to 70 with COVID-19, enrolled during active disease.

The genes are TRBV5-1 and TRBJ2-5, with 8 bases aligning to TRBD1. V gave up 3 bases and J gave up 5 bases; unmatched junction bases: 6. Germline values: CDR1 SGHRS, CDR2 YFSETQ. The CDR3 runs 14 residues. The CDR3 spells CASSSTGGGETQYF. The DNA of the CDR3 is TGCGCCAGCAGCTCCACAGGGGGTGGGGAGACCCAGTACTTC.

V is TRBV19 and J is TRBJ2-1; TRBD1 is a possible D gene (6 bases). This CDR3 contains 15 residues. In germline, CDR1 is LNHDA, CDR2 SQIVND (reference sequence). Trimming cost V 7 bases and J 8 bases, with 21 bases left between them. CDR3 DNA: TGTGCCAGTACCCCGGGACAAGGGGGTCTCGATGAGCAGTTCTTC. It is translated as CASTPGQGGLDEQFF.

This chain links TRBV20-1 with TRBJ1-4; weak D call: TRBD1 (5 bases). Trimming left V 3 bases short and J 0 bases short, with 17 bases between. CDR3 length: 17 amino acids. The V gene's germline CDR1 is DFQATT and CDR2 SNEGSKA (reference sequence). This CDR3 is CSASADNARATNEKLFF. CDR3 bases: TGCAGTGCTAGTGCGGACAACGCGCGTGCAACTAATGAAAAACTGTTTTTT.

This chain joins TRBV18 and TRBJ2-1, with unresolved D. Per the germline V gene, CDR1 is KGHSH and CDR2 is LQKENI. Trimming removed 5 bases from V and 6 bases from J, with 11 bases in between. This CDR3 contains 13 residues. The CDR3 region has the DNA TGTGCCAGCTCATCCCAACCGGTCAATGAGCAGTTCTTC. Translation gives CASSSQPVNEQFF.

CDR3 sequence (DNA): TGTGCCACCAGTTCTACAGGGGGGCGGGGAGAGACCCAGTACTTC. It codes for CATSSTGGRGETQYF. This chain joins TRBV24-1 and TRBJ2-5; 8 bases are a match to TRBD1. The ends lost 6 bases at V and 4 bases at J; junction bases unmatched: 9. Germline lookup yields CDR1 KGHDR and CDR2 SFDVKD. This CDR3 spans 15 amino acids.

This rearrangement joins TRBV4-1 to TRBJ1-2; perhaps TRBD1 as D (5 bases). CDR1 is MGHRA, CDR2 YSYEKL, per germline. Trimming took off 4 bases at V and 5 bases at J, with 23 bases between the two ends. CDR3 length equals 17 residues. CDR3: CASSPAETDPIPYGYTF. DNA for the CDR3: TGCGCCAGCAGCCCAGCAGAGACAGACCCAATCCCTTATGGCTACACCTTC.

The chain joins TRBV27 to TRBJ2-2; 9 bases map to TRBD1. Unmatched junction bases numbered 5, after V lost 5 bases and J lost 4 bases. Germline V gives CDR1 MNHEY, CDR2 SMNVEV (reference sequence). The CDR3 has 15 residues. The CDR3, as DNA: TGTGCCAGCAGTCCTGACAGGGGGGGCACCGGGGAGCTGTTTTTT. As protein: CASSPDRGGTGELFF.

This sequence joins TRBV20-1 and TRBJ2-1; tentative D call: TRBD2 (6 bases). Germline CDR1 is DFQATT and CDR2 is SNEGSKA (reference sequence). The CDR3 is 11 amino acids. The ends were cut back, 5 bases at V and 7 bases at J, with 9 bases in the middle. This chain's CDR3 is CSAGGRNEQFF. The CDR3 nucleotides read TGCAGTGCTGGGGGGAGGAATGAGCAGTTCTTC.

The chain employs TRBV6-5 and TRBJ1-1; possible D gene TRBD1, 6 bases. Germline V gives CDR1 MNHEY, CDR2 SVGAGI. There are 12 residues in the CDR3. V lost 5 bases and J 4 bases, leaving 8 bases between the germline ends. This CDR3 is CASSRGGTEAFF. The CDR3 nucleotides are TGTGCCAGCAGTAGAGGGGGCACTGAAGCTTTCTTT.

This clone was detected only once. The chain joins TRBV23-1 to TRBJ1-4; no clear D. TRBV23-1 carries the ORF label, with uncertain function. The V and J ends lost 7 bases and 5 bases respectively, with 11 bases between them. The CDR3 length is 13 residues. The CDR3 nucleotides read TGCGCCAGCACCGCGGGGATGAATGAAAAACTGTTTTTT. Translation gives CASTAGMNEKLFF.

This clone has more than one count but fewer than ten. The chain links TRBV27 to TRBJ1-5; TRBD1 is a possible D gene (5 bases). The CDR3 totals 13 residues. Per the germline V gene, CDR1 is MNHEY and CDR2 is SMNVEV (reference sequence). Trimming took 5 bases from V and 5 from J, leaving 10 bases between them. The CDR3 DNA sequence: TGTGCCAGCAGTCTACTACAGGATCAGCCCCAGCATTTT. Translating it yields CASSLLQDQPQHF.

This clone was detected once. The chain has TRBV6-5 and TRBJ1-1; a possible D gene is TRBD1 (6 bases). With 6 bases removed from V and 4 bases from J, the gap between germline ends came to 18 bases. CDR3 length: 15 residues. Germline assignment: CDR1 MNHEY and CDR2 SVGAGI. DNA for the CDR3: TGTGCCAGCAGACAACCGACAGGCTTGAGCACTGAAGCTTTCTTT. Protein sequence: CASRQPTGLSTEAFF.

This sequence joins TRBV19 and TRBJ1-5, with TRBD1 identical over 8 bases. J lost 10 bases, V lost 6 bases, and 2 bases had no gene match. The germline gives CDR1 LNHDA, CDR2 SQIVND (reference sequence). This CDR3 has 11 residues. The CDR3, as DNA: TGTGCCAGTAGCGGGACAGGCCCCCAGCATTTT. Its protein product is CASSGTGPQHF.

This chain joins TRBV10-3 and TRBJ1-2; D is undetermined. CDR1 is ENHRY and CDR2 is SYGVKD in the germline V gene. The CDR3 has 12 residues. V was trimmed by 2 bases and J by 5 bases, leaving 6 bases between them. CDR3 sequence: CAISEAGYGYTF. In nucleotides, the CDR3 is TGTGCCATCAGTGAGGCGGGATATGGCTACACCTTC.

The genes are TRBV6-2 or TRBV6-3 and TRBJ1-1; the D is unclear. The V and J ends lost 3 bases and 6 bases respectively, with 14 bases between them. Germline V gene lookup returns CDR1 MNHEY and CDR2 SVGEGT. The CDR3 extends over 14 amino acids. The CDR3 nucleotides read TGTGCCAGCAGTTATACGGAAGAGGCTGCTGAAGCTTTCTTT. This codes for CASSYTEEAAEAFF.

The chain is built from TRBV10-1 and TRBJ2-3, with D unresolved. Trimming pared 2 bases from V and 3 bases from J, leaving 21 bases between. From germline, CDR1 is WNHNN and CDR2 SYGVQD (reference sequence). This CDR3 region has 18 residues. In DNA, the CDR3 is TGCGCCAGCAGTGAGGCCGGTGGTAGCTCCCTTGGGACAGATACGCAGTATTTT. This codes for CASSEAGGSSLGTDTQYF.

CDR3 nucleotides: TGTGCCAGCAGCGTAGAGGGGGAACGCTACGAGCAGTACTTC. Translation: CASSVEGERYEQYF. This rearrangement joins TRBV9 to TRBJ2-7; D perhaps matches TRBD1 (6 bases). This CDR3 is built from 14 residues. V was shortened by 0 bases and J by 3 bases, with 10 bases between the two germline ends. CDR1 is SGDLS, CDR2 YYNGEE, per germline.

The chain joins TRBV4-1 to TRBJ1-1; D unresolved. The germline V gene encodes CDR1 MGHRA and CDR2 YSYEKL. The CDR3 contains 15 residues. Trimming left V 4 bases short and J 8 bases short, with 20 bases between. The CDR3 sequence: CASSPFERSLREAFF. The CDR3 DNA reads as TGCGCCAGCAGCCCCTTCGAAAGGAGTTTAAGGGAAGCTTTCTTT.

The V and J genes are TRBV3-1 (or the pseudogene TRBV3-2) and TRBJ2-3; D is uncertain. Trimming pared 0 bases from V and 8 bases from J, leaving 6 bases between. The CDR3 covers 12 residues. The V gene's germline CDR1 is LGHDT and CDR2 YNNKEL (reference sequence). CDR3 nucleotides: TGTGCCAGCAGCCAAGAGAGAACTACGCAGTATTTT. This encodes CASSQERTTQYF.

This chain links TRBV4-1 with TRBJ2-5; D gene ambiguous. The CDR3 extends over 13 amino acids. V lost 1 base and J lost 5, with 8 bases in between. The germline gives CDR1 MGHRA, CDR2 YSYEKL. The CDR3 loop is CASSQALVETQYF. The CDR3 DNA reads TGCGCCAGCAGCCAAGCCCTAGTGGAGACCCAGTACTTC.

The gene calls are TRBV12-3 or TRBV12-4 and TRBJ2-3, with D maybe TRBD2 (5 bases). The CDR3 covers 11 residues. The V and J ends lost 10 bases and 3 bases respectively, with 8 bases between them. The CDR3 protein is CAIRDTDTQYF. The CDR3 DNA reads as TGTGCCATCCGGGATACAGATACGCAGTATTTT.